This T cell receptor (beta chain) was captured by sequencing in a study of T cells in Graves' hyperthyroidism and ophthalmopathy. TCR beta CDR3 sequences were amplified from RNA transcripts. HTBI primers drove first-round RT-PCR of the TCR CDR3. TCRdb analysed the multiplex PCR reads with MiXCR anew, one entry per CDR3 protein. The sample lists under 400,000 distinct CDR3 sequences, less than 20% occurring once. The CDR3 sequence is 14 residues long. Germline CDR1 reads MDHEN; CDR2 reads SYDVKM. The V end was cut by 5 bases, the J end by 2 bases, with 13 bases between. Sample: blood. This sequence joins TRBV28 and TRBJ2-7; D not resolved. The sequence came from a woman aged 40 to 55 with Graves' ophthalmopathy. This CDR3 reads CASSTVDDPYEQYF. The CDR3 DNA sequence: TGTGCCAGCAGTACCGTCGATGATCCCTACGAGCAGTACTTC.